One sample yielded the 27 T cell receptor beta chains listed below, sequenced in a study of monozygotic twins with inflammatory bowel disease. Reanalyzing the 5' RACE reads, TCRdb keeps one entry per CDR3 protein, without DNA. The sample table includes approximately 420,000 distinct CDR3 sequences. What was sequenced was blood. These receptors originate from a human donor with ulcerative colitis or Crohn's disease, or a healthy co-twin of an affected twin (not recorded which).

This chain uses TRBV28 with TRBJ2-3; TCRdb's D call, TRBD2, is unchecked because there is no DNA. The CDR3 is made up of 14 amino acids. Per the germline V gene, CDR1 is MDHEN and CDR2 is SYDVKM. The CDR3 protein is CASSPGQRTDTQYF.

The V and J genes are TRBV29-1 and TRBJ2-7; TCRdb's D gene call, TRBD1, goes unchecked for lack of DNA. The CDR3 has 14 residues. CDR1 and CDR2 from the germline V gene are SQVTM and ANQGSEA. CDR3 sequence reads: CSVAGGSFSYEQYF.

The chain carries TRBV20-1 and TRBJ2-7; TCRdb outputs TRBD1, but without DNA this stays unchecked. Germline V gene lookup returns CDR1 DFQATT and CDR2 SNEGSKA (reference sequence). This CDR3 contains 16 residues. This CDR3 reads CSARDNGRGPGYEQYF.

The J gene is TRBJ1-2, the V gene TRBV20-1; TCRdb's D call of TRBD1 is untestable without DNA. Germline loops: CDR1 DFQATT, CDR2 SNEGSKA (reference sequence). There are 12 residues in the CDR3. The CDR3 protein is CSAHNGGYGYTF.

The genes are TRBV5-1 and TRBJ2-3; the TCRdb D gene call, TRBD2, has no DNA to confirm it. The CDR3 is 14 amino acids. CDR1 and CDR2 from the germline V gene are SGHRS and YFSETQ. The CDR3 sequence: CASSSTGLADTQYF.

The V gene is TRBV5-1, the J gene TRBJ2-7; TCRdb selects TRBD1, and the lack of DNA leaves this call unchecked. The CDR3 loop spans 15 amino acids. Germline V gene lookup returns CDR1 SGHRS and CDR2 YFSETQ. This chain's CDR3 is CASRQQGGLNYEQYF.

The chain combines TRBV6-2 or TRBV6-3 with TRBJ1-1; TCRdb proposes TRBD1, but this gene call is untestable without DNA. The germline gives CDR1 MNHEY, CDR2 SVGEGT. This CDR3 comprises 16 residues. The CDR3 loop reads CASSAHRVKGNTEAFF.

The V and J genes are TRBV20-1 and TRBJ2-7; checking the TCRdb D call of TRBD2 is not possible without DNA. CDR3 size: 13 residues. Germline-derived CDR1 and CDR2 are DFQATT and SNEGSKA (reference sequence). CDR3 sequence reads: CSARGTSDLEQYF.

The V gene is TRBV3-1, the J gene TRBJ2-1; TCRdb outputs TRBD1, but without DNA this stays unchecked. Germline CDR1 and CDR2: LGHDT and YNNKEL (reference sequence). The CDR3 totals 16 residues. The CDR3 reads CASKGLSGGRNNEQFF.

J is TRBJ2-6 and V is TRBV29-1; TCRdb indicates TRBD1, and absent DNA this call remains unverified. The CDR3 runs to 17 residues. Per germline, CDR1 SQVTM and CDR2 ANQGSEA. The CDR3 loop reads CSVETSGGFPGANVLAF.

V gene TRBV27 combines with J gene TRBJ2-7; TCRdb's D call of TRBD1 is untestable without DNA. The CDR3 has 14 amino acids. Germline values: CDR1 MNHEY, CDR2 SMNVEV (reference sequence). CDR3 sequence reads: CASSSRDLNYEQYF.

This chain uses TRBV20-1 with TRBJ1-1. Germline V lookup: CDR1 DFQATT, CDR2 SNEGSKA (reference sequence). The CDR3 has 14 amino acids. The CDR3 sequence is CSAFRSLGSTEAFF.

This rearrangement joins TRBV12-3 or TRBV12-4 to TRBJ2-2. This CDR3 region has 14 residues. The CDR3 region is CASSFVVGTGELFF.

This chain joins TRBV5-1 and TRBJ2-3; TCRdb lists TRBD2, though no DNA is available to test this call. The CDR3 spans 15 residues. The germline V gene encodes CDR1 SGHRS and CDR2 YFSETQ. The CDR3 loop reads CASSQGRPFTDAQYF.

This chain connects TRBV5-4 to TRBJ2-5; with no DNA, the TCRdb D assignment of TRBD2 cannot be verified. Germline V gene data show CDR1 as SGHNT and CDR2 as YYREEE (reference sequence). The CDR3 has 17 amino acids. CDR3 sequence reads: CASSFNGGGADRVTQYF.

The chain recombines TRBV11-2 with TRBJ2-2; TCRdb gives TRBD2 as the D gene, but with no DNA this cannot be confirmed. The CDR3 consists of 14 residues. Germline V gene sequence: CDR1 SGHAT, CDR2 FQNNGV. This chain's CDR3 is CASSLPTSGGELFF.

CDR3 sequence: CASSLSSGVNGELFF. V and J are TRBV12-3 or TRBV12-4 and TRBJ2-2; with no DNA, the TCRdb D assignment of TRBD2 cannot be verified. CDR3 length equals 15 residues.

The chain's CDR3 is CAISTGNEQFF. The genes are TRBV10-3 and TRBJ2-1; there is no DNA to check the TCRdb D call of TRBD1. This CDR3 is 11 amino acids long. Germline-derived CDR1 and CDR2 are ENHRY and SYGVKD.

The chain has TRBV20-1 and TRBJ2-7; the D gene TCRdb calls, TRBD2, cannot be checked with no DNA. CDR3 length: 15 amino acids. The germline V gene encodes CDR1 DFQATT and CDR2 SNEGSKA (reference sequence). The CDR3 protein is CSANPGGSQSREQYF.

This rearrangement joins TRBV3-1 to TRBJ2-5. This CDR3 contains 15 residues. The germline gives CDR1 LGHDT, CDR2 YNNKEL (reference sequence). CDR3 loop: CASSQDLGGEETQYF.

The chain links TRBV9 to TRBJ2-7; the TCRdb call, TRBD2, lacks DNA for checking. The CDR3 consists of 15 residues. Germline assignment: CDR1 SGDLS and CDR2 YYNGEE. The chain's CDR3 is CASSQVGTSGYEQYF. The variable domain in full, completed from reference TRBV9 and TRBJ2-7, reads DSGVTQTPKHLITATGQRVTLRCSPRSGDLSVYWYQQSLDQGLQFLIQYYNGEERAKGNILERFSAQQFPDLHSELNLSSLELGDSALYFCASSQVGTSGYEQYFGPGTRLTVT.

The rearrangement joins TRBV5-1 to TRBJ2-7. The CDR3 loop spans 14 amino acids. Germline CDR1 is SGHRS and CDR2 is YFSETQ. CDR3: CASSLGPANYEQYF.

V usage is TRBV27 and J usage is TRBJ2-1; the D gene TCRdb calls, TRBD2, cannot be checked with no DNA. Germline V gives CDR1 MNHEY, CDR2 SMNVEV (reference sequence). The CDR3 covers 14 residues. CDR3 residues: CASRRAGARNEQFF.

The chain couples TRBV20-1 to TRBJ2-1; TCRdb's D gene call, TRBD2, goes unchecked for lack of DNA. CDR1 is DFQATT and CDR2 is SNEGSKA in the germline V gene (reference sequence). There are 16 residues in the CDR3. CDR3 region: CSALVAGGASYNEQFF.

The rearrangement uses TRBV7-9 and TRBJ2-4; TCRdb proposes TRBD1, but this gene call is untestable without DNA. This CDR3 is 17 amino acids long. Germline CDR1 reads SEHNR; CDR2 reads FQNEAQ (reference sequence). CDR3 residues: CASSLVRADRAKNIQYF.

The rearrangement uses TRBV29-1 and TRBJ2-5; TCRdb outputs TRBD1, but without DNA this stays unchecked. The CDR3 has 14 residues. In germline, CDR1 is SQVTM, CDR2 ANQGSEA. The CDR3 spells CSVSSLDRGETQYF.

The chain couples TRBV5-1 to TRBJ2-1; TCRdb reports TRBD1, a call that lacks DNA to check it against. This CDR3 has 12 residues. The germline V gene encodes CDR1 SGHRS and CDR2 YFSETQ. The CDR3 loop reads CASSPQGAEQFF.